The following is a T cell receptor beta chain sequence with its context. Its antigen remains unidentified. The data were obtained in a study of shared clonotypes between healthy human individuals. Study summary: A couple of women and a few men aged 18 to 49 served as donors.

The repertoire was sequenced with immunoSEQ multiplex PCR; TCRdb's copy has only in-frame clones and lacks some. The sample yields 1,500,000 or so clones, roughly 96% seen once. V lost 7 bases to trimming and J lost 0 bases, with 6 bases between them. Germline lookup yields CDR1 SQVTM and CDR2 ANQGSEA. This CDR3 comprises 12 residues. Whole-study findings and limits: Naive subsets tended to show greater estimated richness than memory subsets.

Every donor, a Caucasian adult, lived in Nashville, Tennessee. The chain combines TRBV29-1 with TRBJ1-4; the D is unclear. The specimen was naive CD4+ T cells sorted from blood. Subset: CD45RA+ positively selected. This TCR was sampled from a man younger than 45 in good health. The CDR3 protein is CSGSATNEKLFF. The CDR3 region has the DNA TGCAGCGGGAGCGCAACTAATGAAAAACTGTTTTTT.